A single sample gave rise to the 11 T cell receptor beta chains below, sequenced in a study of shared clonotypes between healthy human individuals. As defined, naive CD8 cells were CD45RO-negative and positively selected for CCR7, with terminally differentiated effector memory CD45RA+ cells excluded. Repertoires were generated with immunoSEQ multiplex PCR, while TCRdb's copy carries only in-frame clones and drops some. This sample yields around 600,000 clones, of which nearly 98% are seen a single time; 0.25% to 0.35% belongs to the top ten. Input material: naive CD8+ T cells sorted from blood. These receptors originate from a man aged 25-45 years in good health.

The chain uses TRBV7-9 and TRBJ2-1, with 8 bases matching TRBD2. Germline loops: CDR1 SEHNR, CDR2 FQNEAQ (reference sequence). CDR3 size: 14 residues. Germline trimming cut 1 base from V and 6 bases from J; bases unmatched to any gene: 2. CDR3 in DNA: TGTGCCAGCAGCTTAGGCGGGAGGTCCAATGAGCAGTTCTTC. Its protein product is CASSLGGRSNEQFF.

This chain connects TRBV18 to TRBJ2-2; 11 bases map to TRBD2. Trimming removed 6 bases from V and 5 bases from J; junction bases left unmatched: 5. Germline CDR1 KGHSH, CDR2 LQKENI. The CDR3 runs 15 residues. CDR3 DNA: TGTGCCAGCTCGCCTACTAGCGGGAGTACCGGGGAGCTGTTTTTT. As protein: CASSPTSGSTGELFF.

This chain joins TRBV7-6 and TRBJ2-5, with D possibly matching TRBD1 (5 bases). The CDR3 is 14 residues long. Trimming took off 1 base at V and 2 bases at J, with 8 bases between the two ends. The V gene's germline CDR1 is SGHVS and CDR2 FNYEAQ. For the CDR3, the DNA is TGTGCCAGCAGCTTAGTGCAGGGACAAGAGACCCAGTACTTC. It codes for CASSLVQGQETQYF.

V is TRBV29-1 and J is TRBJ2-4, with 7 bases fitting TRBD1. The CDR3 runs 15 residues. V lost 8 bases, J lost 2 bases, and 12 bases stayed unmatched. CDR1 and CDR2 (germline): SQVTM, ANQGSEA. Written as DNA, the CDR3 is TGCAGCATTCTTCCCCGGGGACAGTCCAAAAACATTCAGTACTTC. Amino acids: CSILPRGQSKNIQYF.

The rearrangement uses TRBV28 and TRBJ2-7; D is perhaps TRBD2 (7 bases). The V end was cut by 6 bases, the J end by 2 bases, with 17 bases between. CDR3 length: 15 residues. Per the germline V gene, CDR1 is MDHEN and CDR2 is SYDVKM. This CDR3 is CASRPLLRGPYEQYF. CDR3 nucleotides: TGTGCCAGCAGGCCGCTATTGCGGGGGCCCTACGAGCAGTACTTC.

This clone came up once. The chain links TRBV11-2 to TRBJ2-2, with 9 bases fitting TRBD2. The CDR3 sequence is 18 residues long. Germline CDR1 SGHAT, CDR2 FQNNGV. With 4 bases clipped from V and 6 bases from J, the junction kept 15 bases outside the gene matches. The CDR3 DNA reads as TGTGCCAGCAGCTCCCCGGAGACCGGGACTAGCCTTTCCGGGGAGCTGTTTTTT. It codes for CASSSPETGTSLSGELFF.

This chain uses TRBV7-6 with TRBJ1-1; D call uncertain. Germline values: CDR1 SGHVS, CDR2 FNYEAQ. V lost 5 bases, J lost 2 bases, and 9 bases lay in between. This CDR3 spans 13 amino acids. Here the CDR3 DNA reads TGTGCCAGCAGCGCCAGCATAAACACTGAAGCTTTCTTT. Protein sequence: CASSASINTEAFF.

About this clone: Other DNA sequences in this sample translate to the same CDR3. This chain uses TRBV27 with TRBJ1-5; D is uncertain. The germline CDR1 and CDR2 sequences are MNHEY and SMNVEV (reference sequence). V was pared by 2 bases and J by 2 bases, with 4 bases between. This CDR3 contains 13 residues. This CDR3 is CASSLLGNQPQHF. The CDR3 DNA is TGTGCCAGCAGTTTACTGGGCAATCAGCCCCAGCATTTT.

The V gene is TRBV28, the J gene TRBJ2-7; 7 bases are shared with TRBD2. This CDR3 contains 14 residues. Germline lookup yields CDR1 MDHEN and CDR2 SYDVKM. J gave up 2 bases and V 3 bases, and 4 bases lay outside the gene matches. CDR3 DNA sequence: TGTGCCAGCAGTTTTCGCGGGAGCGCCTACGAGCAGTACTTC. Protein product: CASSFRGSAYEQYF. Supplemented by reference TRBV28 and TRBJ2-7, the full variable domain reads DVKVTQSSRYLVKRTGEKVFLECVQDMDHENMFWYRQDPGLGLRLIYFSYDVKMKEKGDIPEGYSVSREKKERFSLILESASTNQTSMYLCASSFRGSAYEQYFGPGTRLTVT.

The rearrangement links TRBV28 to TRBJ2-5; 8 nucleotides line up with TRBD2. V lost 9 bases to trimming and J lost 0 bases; unmatched junction nucleotides: 6. Germline CDR1 MDHEN, CDR2 SYDVKM. The CDR3 spans 14 residues. This CDR3 reads CASQGTRNQETQYF. CDR3 in DNA: TGTGCCAGTCAGGGGACTAGGAACCAAGAGACCCAGTACTTC.

The rearrangement joins TRBV7-9 to TRBJ2-1; TRBD1 aligns across 9 bases. The CDR3 is 17 amino acids. J was trimmed by 6 bases and V by 3 bases; bases with no gene match: 12. Germline-derived CDR1 and CDR2 are SEHNR and FQNEAQ (reference sequence). This CDR3 is CASSFTGGSDYGNEQFF. In DNA, the CDR3 is TGTGCCAGCAGCTTCACAGGGGGCAGCGATTATGGCAATGAGCAGTTCTTC.